The rows below give T cell receptor beta chains drawn from one sample of a study of T-cell reconstitution after alpha-beta-depleted transplantation in children. TCRdb passed the PCR reads through MiXCR, listing each CDR3 protein once. The sample gives a few hundred thousand distinct CDR3 sequences, 13% of which show up once; 2.2% is in the top ten. Source: PBMCs, mostly from graft donor cells, taken 360 days after TCRalphabeta/CD19-depleted stem cell transplant. The source of these receptors is a male patient younger than 18 who had a stem cell transplant for acute myeloid leukemia, so the T cells may come from the graft donor. Each CDR3 is given with its conserved first and last residue. A D gene is named only where the DNA matches it firmly. Only some rows state a clone size, as once, few, many or a class for expanded clones.

D	size	V	J	CDR3	DNA
NA	NA	TRBV20-1	TRBJ2-6	CSARGRGSSGANVLTF	TGCAGTGCTAGAGGCAGGGGATCGTCGGGGGCCAACGTCCTGACTTTC
TRBD1	few	TRBV15	TRBJ2-2	CATSRDRQGALTTGELFF	TGTGCCACCAGCAGAGACAGACAGGGGGCCCTCACCACCGGGGAGCTGTTTTTT
TRBD1	few	TRBV18	TRBJ2-3	CASSPRVKPGQGRSDTQYF	TGTGCCAGCTCGCCAAGGGTGAAACCGGGACAGGGGCGGTCAGATACGCAGTATTTT
NA	NA	TRBV4-3	TRBJ1-1	CASSQKKGGSTEAFF	TGCGCCAGCAGCCAAAAGAAAGGGGGATCCACTGAAGCTTTCTTT
NA	NA	TRBV29-1	TRBJ1-4	CSVELGEKLFF	TGCAGCGTTGAATTAGGGGAGAAACTGTTTTTT
NA	few	TRBV20-1	TRBJ2-5	CSIETQYF	TGCAGTATCGAGACCCAGTACTTC
NA	few	TRBV10-3	TRBJ2-2	CAISGHRVGTGELFF	TGTGCCATCAGTGGCCACAGGGTAGGAACCGGGGAGCTGTTTTTT
NA	few	TRBV18	TRBJ1-2	CASSPLAGDENYGYTF	TGTGCCAGCTCACCATTGGCGGGGGACGAGAACTATGGCTACACCTTC
NA	few	TRBV24-1	TRBJ2-7	CATSDPRESYEQYF	TGTGCCACCAGTGATCCCAGGGAAAGCTACGAGCAGTACTTC
NA	NA	TRBV29-1	TRBJ2-7	CSARASYYEQNF	TGCAGCGCCCGGGCTAGCTACTACGAGCAGAACTTC
NA	NA	TRBV29-1	TRBJ2-7	CSVEDRPNYEQYF	TGCAGCGTTGAAGATAGACCTAACTACGAGCAGTACTTC
NA	NA	TRBV20-1	TRBJ1-4	CCARGREGVVNEKLFF	TGCTGTGCTAGGGGGAGGGAAGGTGTGGTTAATGAAAAACTGTTTTTT
NA	NA	TRBV12-3/TRBV12-4	TRBJ2-1	CASSPLLGPYNEQFF	TGTGCCAGCAGCCCTCTCCTAGGGCCGTACAATGAGCAGTTCTTC
TRBD2	NA	TRBV11-1	TRBJ2-2	CASKPSSSWRERTGELFF	TGTGCCAGCAAGCCAAGCAGCTCGTGGCGGGAGCGTACCGGGGAGCTGTTTTTT
TRBD2	few	TRBV12-3/TRBV12-4	TRBJ2-5	CASSTETSGNRETQYF	TGTGCCAGCAGTACCGAGACTAGCGGGAATCGAGAGACCCAGTACTTC
TRBD2	few	TRBV20-1	TRBJ2-7	CSAKAGLAVYEQYF	TGCAGTGCTAAAGCGGGACTAGCGGTTTACGAGCAGTACTTC
TRBD2	few	TRBV27	TRBJ2-2	CASSWASGELGELFF	TGTGCCAGCTCTTGGGCTAGCGGGGAACTGGGGGAGCTGTTTTTT
NA	few	TRBV20-1	TRBJ2-7	CSATKTGPSYEQYF	TGCAGTGCTACAAAGACAGGTCCTTCCTACGAGCAGTACTTC
NA	many	TRBV4-3	TRBJ2-2	CASSPGGGNTGELFF	TGCGCCAGCAGCCCGGGTGGCGGAAACACCGGGGAGCTGTTTTTT
TRBD1	NA	TRBV18	TRBJ2-7	CASSPQGAFGEQYF	TGTGCCAGCTCACCACAGGGGGCGTTCGGCGAGCAGTACTTC
NA	NA	TRBV7-9	TRBJ2-7	CASSQSGHSYEQYF	TGTGCCAGCAGCCAGTCTGGGCACTCCTACGAGCAGTACTTC
NA	NA	TRBV27	TRBJ1-2	CASSFLGARDYGYTF	TGTGCCAGCAGTTTCTTGGGGGCGCGAGATTATGGCTACACCTTC
TRBD2	few	TRBV5-1	TRBJ2-7	CASSFSPAGGSHYEQYF	TGCGCCAGCAGCTTTAGTCCGGCGGGAGGGAGTCACTACGAGCAGTACTTC
NA	many	TRBV7-3	TRBJ2-3	CASSYPGNTQYF	TGTGCCAGCAGCTATCCCGGAAATACGCAGTATTTT
NA	once	TRBV7-3	TRBJ2-7	CASSPGTGSLAGLSQQYF	TGTGCCAGCAGCCCCGGGACAGGGAGCCTAGCGGGACTCTCCCAGCAGTACTTC
NA	many	TRBV29-1	TRBJ1-1	CSVEAGLNTEAFF	TGCAGCGTTGAAGCAGGTCTGAACACTGAAGCTTTCTTT